This T cell receptor (beta chain) was recovered during a study of shared clonotypes between healthy human individuals. The study's findings and limits: With few donors, the genetic and exposure-history diversity represented was limited. The authors sampled blood alone, and tissue repertoires likely differ.

Turning to this clone: Its antigen is not identified.

The trim removed 6 bases at V and 0 bases at J, leaving 7 bases unmatched. From germline, CDR1 is MNHEY and CDR2 SMNVEV (reference sequence). CDR3 length equals 16 residues. Produced via immunoSEQ multiplex PCR; TCRdb's table is partial and in-frame only. The sample lists about 820,000 clones, 80% to 95% occurring once. CD45RO-negative, CCR7-positively selected cells formed the naive CD8 fraction, excluding terminally differentiated effector memory CD45RA+ cells. This TCR came from a man in his thirties or forties in good health. This chain links TRBV27 with TRBJ2-3, with 9 positions matching TRBD2. What was sequenced was naive CD8+ T cells sorted from blood. CDR3 sequence reads: CASRRRLADSTDTQYF. The CDR3 DNA reads as TGTGCCAGCAGAAGAAGACTAGCGGATAGCACAGATACGCAGTATTTT.